A selection of T cell receptor beta chains follows, all from one sample in a study of blood T cell repertoires in COVID-19. Assay used: immunoSEQ multiplex PCR; TCRdb lists only in-frame clones, some missing. Of 110,000 or so clones detected, roughly 90% appear once; the ten largest clones hold approximately 8.7%. Input material: peripheral blood. These TCRs come from a man in his 70s who had recovered from COVID-19. The CDR3 runs from the conserved cysteine through the conserved F or W. The D gene is left open where the match is weak. Clone size is shown for a subset of rows, as once, few, many or a class of expanded clone.

TRBJ1-6	TRBD1	TRBV5-6	few	CASSWDRGNSPLHF	TGTGCCAGCAGCTGGGACAGGGGGAATTCACCCCTCCACTTT
TRBJ2-1	.	TRBV11-2	.	CASSFELADEQFF	TGTGCCAGCAGCTTTGAACTAGCTGATGAGCAGTTCTTC
TRBJ1-1	TRBD1	TRBV28	few	CASSLKGTGVLYTEAFF	TGTGCCAGCAGTTTAAAGGGGACAGGGGTATTGTACACTGAAGCTTTCTTT
TRBJ1-3	TRBD1	TRBV28	.	CASSLTGQGAGNTIYF	TGTGCCAGCAGTTTAACCGGACAGGGGGCTGGAAACACCATATATTTT
TRBJ2-2	.	TRBV6-6	.	CASSSDRNTGELFF	TGTGCCAGCAGTTCGGACAGAAACACCGGGGAGCTGTTTTTT
TRBJ2-1	.	TRBV11-2	.	CASSPHSGPGLNNEQFF	TGTGCCAGCAGCCCTCACAGCGGGCCGGGGTTGAACAATGAGCAGTTCTTC
TRBJ2-7	.	TRBV27	.	CASRAHEQYF	TGTGCCAGCAGGGCCCACGAGCAGTACTTC
TRBJ2-3	.	TRBV6-5	.	CASSFDLSGLTDTQYF	TGTGCCAGCAGTTTCGATCTTAGCGGACTCACAGATACGCAGTATTTT
TRBJ1-1	.	TRBV10-2	once	CASSRGGVDTEAFF	TGCGCCAGCAGTCGGGGCGGGGTGGACACTGAAGCTTTCTTT
TRBJ2-1	TRBD2	TRBV24-1	.	CATSDTLAGEQFF	TGTGCCACCAGTGATACCCTAGCGGGTGAGCAGTTCTTC
TRBJ2-1	TRBD2	TRBV28	.	CASSLGGGGAHEQFF	TGTGCCAGCAGTTTAGGCGGCGGGGGGGCGCATGAGCAGTTCTTC
TRBJ2-1	.	TRBV7-3	.	CASSPLAGSYNEQFF	TGTGCCAGCAGCCCACTGGCGGGATCCTACAATGAGCAGTTCTTC
TRBJ1-1	.	TRBV7-6	.	CASSYTPNTEAFF	TGTGCCAGCAGCTACACACCGAACACTGAAGCTTTCTTT
TRBJ1-2	.	TRBV5-1	.	CASSLTQGGYGYTF	TGCGCCAGCAGCTTGACCCAGGGCGGCTATGGCTACACCTTC
TRBJ2-7	.	TRBV12-3/TRBV12-4	.	CASRQDSYEQYF	TGTGCCAGTCGACAGGATTCCTACGAGCAGTACTTC
TRBJ2-3	TRBD2	TRBV19	.	CASRTSGGVPDTQYF	TGTGCCAGTAGGACTAGCGGGGGTGTCCCAGATACGCAGTATTTT
TRBJ1-1	.	TRBV6-1	.	CASSEINPQVGTEAFF	TGTGCCAGCAGTGAAATAAATCCGCAGGTAGGCACTGAAGCTTTCTTT
TRBJ1-1	.	TRBV6-5	.	CASRDSVNTEAFF	TGTGCCAGCAGGGACAGCGTGAACACTGAAGCTTTCTTT
TRBJ2-3	TRBD1	TRBV5-1	few	CASRWTGGTDTQYF	TGCGCCAGCAGATGGACAGGGGGCACAGATACGCAGTATTTT
TRBJ1-5	.	TRBV30	.	CAWSGGGSKNQPQHF	TGTGCCTGGAGTGGGGGAGGCAGTAAAAATCAGCCCCAGCATTTT
TRBJ1-1	TRBD1	TRBV5-1	.	CASSSAGDRGSEAFF	TGCGCCAGCAGCAGCGCGGGGGACAGGGGTTCTGAAGCTTTCTTT
TRBJ2-7	TRBD2	TRBV7-6	.	CASSPGTSGIVEQYF	TGTGCCAGCAGCCCCGGGACTAGCGGGATAGTCGAGCAGTACTTC
TRBJ2-2	TRBD2	TRBV6-5	.	CASSSSGGSLTGELFF	TGTGCCAGCAGTTCTAGCGGGGGCTCCCTCACCGGGGAGCTGTTTTTT
TRBJ1-2	.	TRBV24-1	.	CATSEGNNYGYTF	TGTGCCACCTCCGAGGGAAACAACTATGGCTACACCTTC
TRBJ2-2	.	TRBV7-2	.	CASSLRQGGTGELFF	TGTGCCAGCAGCTTACGGCAGGGTGGCACCGGGGAGCTGTTTTTT
TRBJ2-5	TRBD2	TRBV6-2/TRBV6-3	.	CASSPRPSGRYF	TGTGCCAGCAGTCCCCGGCCTAGCGGGAGGTACTTC
TRBJ2-5	.	TRBV5-6	.	CASSLRGLETQYF	TGTGCCAGCAGCTTGCGGGGGTTGGAGACCCAGTACTTC
TRBJ1-2	.	TRBV5-1	.	CASSLQAYYGYTF	TGCGCCAGCAGCTTACAGGCTTACTATGGCTACACCTTC
TRBJ2-5	TRBD2	TRBV5-4	few	CASSFNPSGQETQYF	TGTGCCAGCAGCTTTAACCCTAGCGGCCAAGAGACCCAGTACTTC
TRBJ2-3	.	TRBV5-6	.	CASSLPGEWGTDTQYF	TGTGCCAGCAGCTTGCCAGGGGAGTGGGGCACAGATACGCAGTATTTT
TRBJ2-7	.	TRBV28	.	CASNSGPTTNEQYF	TGTGCCAGCAATTCGGGTCCCACAACAAACGAGCAGTACTTC
TRBJ2-3	.	TRBV10-3	.	CAISDDGGTDTQYF	TGTGCCATCAGTGACGACGGGGGCACAGATACGCAGTATTTT
TRBJ2-5	TRBD2	TRBV10-3	.	CATRTSGRGRETQYF	TGTGCCACCAGGACTAGCGGGAGGGGGAGGGAGACCCAGTACTTC
TRBJ2-2	TRBD1	TRBV5-4	.	CASPRGQVNTGELFF	TGTGCCAGCCCTAGGGGACAGGTGAACACCGGGGAGCTGTTTTTT
TRBJ2-1	TRBD1	TRBV2	.	CASAWTGPHNEQFF	TGTGCCAGCGCCTGGACAGGGCCCCACAATGAGCAGTTCTTC
TRBJ2-5	.	TRBV4-1	many	CASSQWRGETQYF	TGCGCCAGCAGCCAATGGAGGGGAGAGACCCAGTACTTC
TRBJ1-2	.	TRBV30	.	CAWKAVEGGYTF	TGTGCCTGGAAGGCGGTGGAGGGTGGCTACACCTTC
TRBJ2-1	TRBD2	TRBV5-1	.	CASSLDRRTGLAGNEQFF	TGCGCCAGCAGCTTGGACAGGCGAACGGGACTAGCGGGCAATGAGCAGTTCTTC
TRBJ2-1	.	TRBV11-2	.	CAGGSSYNEQFF	TGTGCCGGGGGGAGCTCCTACAATGAGCAGTTCTTC
TRBJ1-4	TRBD1	TRBV5-4	.	CASSRGDRDREKLFF	TGTGCCAGCAGCAGGGGGGACAGGGATAGGGAAAAACTGTTTTTT
TRBJ2-1	.	TRBV5-1	.	CASSRDPPDGSFYNEQFF	TGCGCCAGCAGCCGGGATCCCCCAGACGGATCTTTCTACAATGAGCAGTTCTTC
TRBJ1-5	.	TRBV19	.	CASSMAGLNNQPQHF	TGTGCCAGTAGTATGGCAGGGTTGAACAATCAGCCCCAGCATTTT
TRBJ1-4	TRBD1	TRBV28	.	CASSLGTGRSGLKLFF	TGTGCCAGCAGCCTCGGGACAGGACGTAGTGGTTTAAAACTGTTTTTT
TRBJ1-1	TRBD1	TRBV5-6	few	CASRRGTGGRWTEAFF	TGTGCCAGCAGAAGGGGGACAGGGGGCAGATGGACTGAAGCTTTCTTT
TRBJ1-1	TRBD1	TRBV4-1	.	CASSPRGTANTEAFF	TGCGCCAGCAGCCCCCGGGGGACAGCGAACACTGAAGCTTTCTTT
TRBJ2-1	.	TRBV7-3	once	CASSLTARAPEQFF	TGTGCCAGCAGCTTAACCGCTAGAGCCCCTGAGCAGTTCTTC
TRBJ2-3	TRBD2	TRBV7-9	.	CASSFQREGQDTQYF	TGTGCCAGCAGCTTCCAGCGGGAGGGCCAGGATACGCAGTATTTT
TRBJ1-1	.	TRBV18	.	CASSPGGPVPQAFF	TGTGCCAGCTCACCCGGGGGGCCGGTCCCACAAGCTTTCTTT
TRBJ2-7	.	TRBV23-1	.	CASSGTYEQYF	TGCGCCAGCAGCGGGACCTACGAGCAGTACTTC
TRBJ2-1	.	TRBV5-1	.	CASSPSPGGDYNEQFF	TGCGCCAGCAGCCCGTCCCCGGGCGGGGATTACAATGAGCAGTTCTTC
TRBJ1-4	TRBD1	TRBV5-4	.	CASSPGGDRVNAKLFF	TGTGCCAGCAGCCCCGGGGGCGACAGGGTCAATGCAAAACTGTTTTTT
TRBJ2-5	TRBD2	TRBV4-2	.	CASSRRLAEDGETQYF	TGTGCCAGCAGCCGTAGACTAGCGGAAGATGGGGAGACCCAGTACTTC
TRBJ1-2	.	TRBV5-1	.	CASSLSGSDYGYTF	TGCGCCAGCAGCTTGTCGGGGAGCGACTATGGCTACACCTTC
TRBJ2-3	TRBD2	TRBV6-5	.	CASSSGTSGGTQYF	TGTGCCAGCAGTAGCGGGACTAGCGGGGGTACGCAGTATTTT